This T cell receptor beta chain was retrieved from a study of CD4+ T cells in melanoma. Study-level points and caveats: CD8+ T cell, macrophage and B cell function reportedly correlated with neoantigen-specific CD4+ T cells. Diverse differentiation states were reported for melanoma neoantigen-specific CD4+ T cells.

Sequenced by immunoSEQ multiplex PCR; TCRdb stores in-frame clones only, minus some. The repertoire includes around 14,000 clones, 63% of them detected once, and roughly 15% sits in the top ten. As regards this clone: Antigen specificity is unknown.

V was trimmed by 5 bases and J by 7 bases, leaving 15 bases between them. The CDR3 covers 14 residues. Germline lookup yields CDR1 SGHVS and CDR2 FQNEAQ. The sample taken for sequencing was cells from a culture (not recorded whether cultured in vitro). This sequence was found in a human donor with melanoma. The chain carries TRBV7-8 and TRBJ1-5; D unresolved. CDR3 sequence: CASSSSTSGQPQHF. The CDR3 DNA follows: TGTGCCAGCAGCAGCTCCACATCGGGGCAGCCCCAGCATTTT.